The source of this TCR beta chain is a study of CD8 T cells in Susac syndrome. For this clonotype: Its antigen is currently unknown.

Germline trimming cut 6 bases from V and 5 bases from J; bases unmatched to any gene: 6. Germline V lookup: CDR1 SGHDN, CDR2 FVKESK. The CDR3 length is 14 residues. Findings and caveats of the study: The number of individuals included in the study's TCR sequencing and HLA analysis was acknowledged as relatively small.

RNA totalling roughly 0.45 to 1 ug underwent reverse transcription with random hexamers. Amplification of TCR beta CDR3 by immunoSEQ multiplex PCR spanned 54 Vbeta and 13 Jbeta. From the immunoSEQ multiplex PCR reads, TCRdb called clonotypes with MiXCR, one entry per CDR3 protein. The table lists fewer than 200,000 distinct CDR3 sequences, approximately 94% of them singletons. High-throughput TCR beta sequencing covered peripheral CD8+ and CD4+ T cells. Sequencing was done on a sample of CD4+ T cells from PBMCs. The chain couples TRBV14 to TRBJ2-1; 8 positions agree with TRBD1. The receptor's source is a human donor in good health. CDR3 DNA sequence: TGTGCCAGCAGTCGAGACAGGGGAAACAATGAGCAGTTCTTC. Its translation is CASSRDRGNNEQFF.